Described below is a single TCR beta chain sequence and its context. The clone's antigen remains unknown. No base quality information exists; no much larger clone differs at one position. The germline V gene specifies SNHLY as CDR1 and FYNNEI as CDR2. The junction carries 18 bases between V and J, which are trimmed by 7 bases and 0 bases respectively. The CDR3 holds 16 amino acids from the cysteine to the phenylalanine. CDR3 DNA only is kept here, 48 bases in frame from base 1. Each collaborating institution followed its own protocols to collect whole blood in K2EDTA tubes. For TCRbeta analysis, collaborators shipped samples in one of three forms: frozen whole blood, isolated PBMCs, or DNA extracted from either of those sample types. This entry comes from a study of blood T cell repertoires in COVID-19 (TCRdb year 2020). At the level of the whole study: Collaborator samples came from the United States, Italy and Spain and covered acute and convalescent phases of COVID-19. The material from the prospective study consisted of cDNA or gDNA derived from T cells, B-cell-depleted T cells, or PBMCs. Subjects who had been exposed to COVID-19, were actively infected with it, or had recovered from it provided the deeply sampled blood TCRbeta repertoires that made up the dataset. The repertoires were released in a freely available public database intended as a resource for research on the immune response to SARS-CoV-2. Samples came from the ongoing ImmuneRACE study (first 160 participants) plus 1,254 subjects from 6 global collaborators. The sample metadata nearly always contained a de-identified subject ID, COVID-19 status, age in years and sex. Where available, HLA class I and class II types were taken from metadata supplied by the sample provider and were not determined by assay-based typing.

The immunoSEQ Assay, a bias-controlled multiplex PCR, was used to amplify TCRbeta CDR3 regions from genomic DNA. The study's own analysis went as follows. Nucleated cell counts per sample were estimated from amplification of reference gene primers within the assay. To quantify the absolute abundance of each unique TCRbeta CDR3 rearrangement, sequence reads were collapsed and filtered. For each sample, productive Simpson clonality was calculated as the square root of Simpson's diversity index over productive rearrangements. Imported from immuneACCESS, the table was reduced by TCRdb to in-frame sequences with V and J called. These copies leave out some clones; in studies compared against another copy, an unresolved V gene accounts for under half, and the cause of the remainder is not known. V and J calls and clone size are given by that table; D and trimming were obtained from the DNA. This sample comprises 150,000 to 200,000 clones, around three quarters of them detected only once. The ten most abundant clones make up 6.5% of the sample.

The full study reports these points: Clinical and demographic metadata were provided uncurated, with the amount varying by source and participant.

The clonotype was recovered from a man between 70 and 80 years old with active or convalescent COVID-19. The sequenced material came from peripheral blood. The rearrangement combines TRBV2 with TRBJ2-5; 6 matching bases give a weak D call of TRBD2. The CDR3 protein sequence reads: CASITSYGSYQETQYF. Read as DNA, the sequence is TGTGCCAGCATAACTAGCTACGGTTCGTACCAAGAGACCCAGTACTTC.